The T cell receptor beta chain described here comes from a study of somatic mutations in cytotoxic T cells in rheumatoid arthritis. Study in general: No treatment had yet been given when patient blood (approximately 29 ml EDTA) was drawn, right after diagnosis.

Sequencing was performed with immunoSEQ multiplex PCR; in TCRdb, only in-frame clones are kept and a portion is missing. The sample holds thousands of clones, about 72% seen once. Unmatched junction bases numbered 6, after V lost 3 bases and J lost 7 bases. CDR3 length: 15 residues. The V gene's germline CDR1 is LGHNT and CDR2 FRNRAP. The source was CD8+ T cells sorted from blood, collected at a follow-up visit. The TCR comes from a woman in her 70s with rheumatoid arthritis. The chain is built from TRBV12-5 and TRBJ2-1, with 10 positions matching TRBD2. The CDR3 coding sequence is TGTGCTAGTGGTTTCCCAGCGGGAGGGAGGAATGAGCAGTTCTTC. Its protein product is CASGFPAGGRNEQFF.